This passage covers 23 T cell receptor beta chains from one sample sequenced in a study of cytomegalovirus exposure and HLA in healthy donors. The PCR employed 60 Vbeta primers together with 13 Jbeta primers. Method: immunoSEQ multiplex PCR; TCRdb's copy keeps in-frame clones and lacks some. This sample yields about 120,000 clones, of which 65% to 90% are seen a single time; 3.5% to 4.5% belongs to the top ten. Sequences were obtained from PBMCs. All receptors come from a woman between 25 and 40 years old in good health and CMV-seronegative.

The chain combines TRBV10-2 with TRBJ1-2, with 11 nucleotides matching TRBD1. V lost 6 bases to trimming and J lost 0 bases; unmatched junction nucleotides: 9. CDR3 length: 17 residues. Germline CDR1 and CDR2: WSHSY and SAAADI. CDR3 in DNA: TGCGCCAGCAGCGAAGGGACAGGGGGAAATTCTAACTATGGCTACACCTTC. It is translated as CASSEGTGGNSNYGYTF.

The rearrangement joins TRBV7-4 to TRBJ2-3, with a tentative D call TRBD1 (6 bases). The CDR3 extends over 15 amino acids. Germline CDR1 is SGHVT and CDR2 is SQSDAQ. The CDR3 DNA sequence: TGTGTCGTCAGGGGAGCGGCTCGGACGACAGATACGCAGTATTTT. This gives the protein CVVRGAARTTDTQYF.

The count of this clone is one. The chain carries TRBV10-3 and TRBJ2-5; tentatively, D is TRBD2 (5 bases). The CDR3 runs 14 residues. CDR1 ENHRY and CDR2 SYGVKD come from the germline V gene. The V and J ends lost 0 bases and 4 bases respectively, with 9 bases between them. The CDR3, as DNA: TGTGCCATCAGTGAGTCGGGTGGAGGAGAGACCCAGTACTTC. It is translated as CAISESGGGETQYF.

The chain carries TRBV10-2 and TRBJ2-1; no reliable D call. Trimming cost V 2 bases and J 10 bases, with 9 bases left between them. This CDR3 region has 12 residues. CDR1 is WSHSY, CDR2 SAAADI, per germline. The CDR3 DNA reads TGCGCCAGCAGTGAGGACAAACGGGAGCAGTTCTTC. Translated: CASSEDKREQFF.

V is TRBV18 and J is TRBJ1-2, with TRBD1 matching over 10 bases. Germline V gives CDR1 KGHSH, CDR2 LQKENI. V was pared by 3 bases and J by 8 bases, with 9 bases of the junction left unmatched. The length of the CDR3 is 15 residues. CDR3 nucleotide sequence: TGTGCCAGCTCACCCGGGACAGGGGTCCGCGGAGGCTACACCTTC. It encodes CASSPGTGVRGGYTF.

Concerning this clone itself: Sequence at one end of the junction differs from germline and may be a read error. V is TRBV7-9 and J is TRBJ2-2; possibly TRBD2 for D (5 bases). This CDR3 has 16 residues. Germline assignment: CDR1 SEHNR and CDR2 FQNEAQ (reference sequence). The CDR3 DNA is TGTTCCAGCAGCTTAGCTCGCGGCGGGCACACCGGGGAGCTGTTTTTT. Amino acids: CSSSLARGGHTGELFF.

The chain recombines TRBV28 with TRBJ2-7, with 8 bases aligning to TRBD1. The CDR3 has 17 residues. After removal of 0 bases from V and 3 bases from J, the junction contained 10 bases not matched to a gene. In germline, CDR1 is MDHEN, CDR2 SYDVKM. The CDR3 nucleotides are TGTGCCAGCAGTTTATGGGACCTAGGACAGGGTGGCTACGAGCAGTACTTC. It specifies CASSLWDLGQGGYEQYF.

This clone was picked up a small number of times. The gene calls are TRBV7-2 and TRBJ2-5; perhaps TRBD1 as D (6 bases). The length of the CDR3 is 13 residues. V lost 5 bases and J lost 6, with 13 bases in between. The germline V gene has CDR1 SGHTA and CDR2 FQGNSA. The CDR3 is CASSADRLQTQYF. In nucleotides, the CDR3 is TGTGCCAGCAGCGCCGACAGGTTACAGACCCAGTACTTC.

The chain uses TRBV2 and TRBJ2-1; 9 positions match TRBD2. The CDR3 length is 16 residues. With V trimmed by 1 base and J by 8 bases, 9 bases remained unmatched. Germline V lookup: CDR1 SNHLY, CDR2 FYNNEI. The CDR3 DNA reads TGTGCCAGCAGTGAAGGGGGCGGGAGGGCCGGGGATGAGCAGTTCTTC. This encodes CASSEGGGRAGDEQFF.

The J gene is TRBJ2-7, the V gene TRBV27; D perhaps matches TRBD2 (6 bases). Trimming shortened V by 6 bases and J by 7 bases, and 22 bases separated the two germline ends. CDR3 length equals 15 residues. The germline CDR1 and CDR2 sequences are MNHEY and SMNVEV (reference sequence). The CDR3 DNA reads TGTGCCAGCAGCTACACGACTAGTGGGTCCGGGGAGCAGTACTTC. Translating it yields CASSYTTSGSGEQYF.

The chain couples TRBV5-6 to TRBJ2-5; TRBD1 agrees at 8 bases. Judging by the DNA end, TRBJ2-7 fits better; the J call may be wrong. The CDR3 consists of 14 residues. Germline lookup yields CDR1 SGHDT and CDR2 YYEEEE. CDR3 residues: CASSFGDRIYEQYF. The CDR3 DNA is TGTGCCAGCAGCTTCGGGGACAGGATCTACGAGCAGTACTTC.

V gene TRBV7-9 combines with J gene TRBJ1-1, with D tentatively TRBD1 (5 bases). The V gene lost 5 bases and the J gene lost 5 bases, with 21 bases spanning the gap. Germline V lookup: CDR1 SEHNR, CDR2 FQNEAQ (reference sequence). The CDR3 sequence is 16 residues long. CDR3 sequence reads: CASSNYGGGRDTEAFF. CDR3 DNA sequence: TGTGCCAGCAGCAACTATGGGGGGGGGAGAGATACTGAAGCTTTCTTT. Variable domain in full (rest from reference TRBV7-9 and TRBJ1-1): DTGVSQNPRHKITKRGQNVTFRCDPISEHNRLYWYRQTLGQGPEFLTYFQNEAQLEKSRLLSDRFSAERPKGSFSTLEIQRTEQGDSAMYLCASSNYGGGRDTEAFFGQGTRLTVV.

The CDR3 region is CASSPTMGQGTDTQYF. Here the CDR3 DNA reads TGTGCCAGCTCACCAACGATGGGACAGGGGACAGATACGCAGTATTTT. This chain uses TRBV18 with TRBJ2-3, with 10 bases matching TRBD1. J gave up 3 bases and V 2 bases, and 5 bases lay outside the gene matches. The CDR3 is made up of 16 amino acids. From germline, CDR1 is KGHSH and CDR2 LQKENI.

The chain combines TRBV7-8 with TRBJ1-1, with D perhaps matching TRBD1 (5 bases). The CDR3 is 14 amino acids. Trimming stripped 4 bases from V and 11 bases from J, with 20 bases between. The germline gives CDR1 SGHVS, CDR2 FQNEAQ. In DNA form, the CDR3 reads TGTGCCAGCAGCTCTTCCTCCTACCCGCGGGGGGCTTTCTTT. Protein sequence: CASSSSSYPRGAFF.

As for this clone: The junction shows a germline mismatch at one end, possibly a read error. The same CDR3 arises from other DNA sequences in this sample as well. V usage is TRBV28 and J usage is TRBJ1-5; possibly TRBD1 for D (6 bases). This CDR3 contains 16 residues. Germline-derived CDR1 and CDR2 are MDHEN and SYDVKM. CDR3 loop: CASSPRAGDGNQPQHF. The CDR3 DNA reads as TGTGCTAGCAGCCCCAGGGCAGGGGACGGCAATCAGCCCCAGCATTTT.

This clone showed up just once. The chain employs TRBV5-6 and TRBJ2-7; D gene ambiguous. The J call may be in error: the DNA end matches TRBJ2-5 better. Germline CDR1 is SGHDT and CDR2 is YYEEEE. The CDR3 has 18 residues. CDR3 sequence: CASSLDPTDLSFQETQYF. DNA for the CDR3: TGTGCCAGCAGCTTGGATCCAACAGATCTCAGCTTTCAAGAGACCCAGTACTTC.

This rearrangement joins TRBV11-3 to TRBJ2-7, with 7 bases that match TRBD2. Trimming removed 11 bases from V and 0 bases from J; junction bases left unmatched: 13. The CDR3 has 15 residues. Germline V lookup: CDR1 SGHNT, CDR2 YENEEA. Here the CDR3 DNA reads TGTGCCGACGGGAGAGCGGGGACCAACTCCTACGAGCAGTACTTC. Amino acids: CADGRAGTNSYEQYF.

Here the CDR3 reads CASSLVDRAQETQYF. CDR3 in DNA: TGTGCCAGCAGTTTAGTGGACAGGGCCCAAGAGACCCAGTACTTC. V gene TRBV28 combines with J gene TRBJ2-5; TRBD1 matches 8 bases. The CDR3 length is 15 residues. V dropped 2 bases and J dropped 1; count of bases not matched to a gene: 3. CDR1 MDHEN and CDR2 SYDVKM come from the germline V gene.

The J gene is TRBJ2-7, the V gene TRBV19; TRBD1 agrees at 7 bases. The trim removed 5 bases at V and 2 bases at J, leaving 9 bases unmatched. The CDR3 has 15 residues. Per germline, CDR1 LNHDA and CDR2 SQIVND (reference sequence). The CDR3 loop is CASSVPRQGTYEQYF. CDR3 DNA sequence: TGTGCCAGTAGTGTCCCGAGACAGGGTACCTACGAGCAGTACTTC.

The CDR3 region has the DNA TGTGCCAGCAGCTTATGGGCAGACAATGAGCAGTTCTTC. Amino acids: CASSLWADNEQFF. The V call is TRBV5-4, the J call TRBJ2-1, with D unresolved. The CDR3 consists of 13 residues. Germline CDR1 and CDR2: SGHNT and YYREEE (reference sequence). Trimming removed 2 bases at V and 5 bases at J, with 8 bases between.

J is TRBJ2-3 and V is TRBV30; weak D call: TRBD2 (5 bases). Germline loops: CDR1 GTSNPN, CDR2 SVGIG (reference sequence). The CDR3 loop spans 14 amino acids. Trimming cost V 1 base and J 3 bases, with 11 bases left between them. CDR3 protein: CAWSGGSVTDTQYF. CDR3 bases: TGTGCCTGGAGTGGTGGGAGTGTGACAGATACGCAGTATTTT.

This chain joins TRBV5-1 and TRBJ2-5; 9 bases align to TRBD2. This CDR3 is 15 amino acids long. Germline CDR1 and CDR2: SGHRS and YFSETQ. V gave up 0 bases and J gave up 5 bases; unmatched junction bases: 5. The CDR3, as DNA: TGCGCCAGCAGCTTGGCGGCGGGAGGGACTGAGACCCAGTACTTC. Translation gives CASSLAAGGTETQYF.

This chain joins TRBV9 and TRBJ2-5, with 14 bases identical to TRBD2. J was trimmed by 1 base and V by 3 bases; bases with no gene match: 5. The CDR3 length is 17 residues. Germline CDR1 is SGDLS and CDR2 is YYNGEE. The CDR3 sequence: CASSDPGTSGSQETQYF. CDR3 bases: TGTGCCAGCAGCGACCCAGGGACTAGCGGGAGCCAAGAGACCCAGTACTTC.